These T cell receptor beta chains were read from a single sample in a study of cytomegalovirus exposure and HLA in healthy donors. The assay was immunoSEQ multiplex PCR, and TCRdb's table has in-frame clones only and misses some. Of 160,000 or so clones in the sample, over 70% were seen once. The sample was PBMCs. Receptors originate from a woman aged 18-29 years in good health and CMV-seronegative. Both conserved end residues are part of each CDR3. D genes are given only for firm matches. Clone size is shown for a subset of rows, as once, few, many or a class of expanded clone.

CDR3nt: TGTGCCAGCAGCTTATCGAGGACCGCGGGGGTCTCACGCTCTGGAAACACCATATATTTT
CDR3aa: CASSLSRTAGVSRSGNTIYF
abundance: .
d_gene: .
v_gene: TRBV7-8
j_gene: TRBJ1-3

CDR3nt: TGTGCCAGCAGAGATGGGACATCTAATTCACCCCTCCACTTT
CDR3aa: CASRDGTSNSPLHF
abundance: .
d_gene: .
v_gene: TRBV2
j_gene: TRBJ1-6

CDR3nt: TGTGCCAGCAACCCCCTATCGACAGGGGAGAATTCACCCCTCCACTTT
CDR3aa: CASNPLSTGENSPLHF
abundance: .
d_gene: TRBD1
v_gene: TRBV2
j_gene: TRBJ1-6

CDR3nt: TGTGCCTGGAGTGTATGGGGCACTGGGGCCAACGGCCTGACTTTC
CDR3aa: CAWSVWGTGANGLTF
abundance: .
d_gene: .
v_gene: TRBV30
j_gene: TRBJ2-6

CDR3nt: TGCGCCAGCAGCTTGGTTTCGGACTTGAACACTGAAGCTTTCTTT
CDR3aa: CASSLVSDLNTEAFF
abundance: .
d_gene: .
v_gene: TRBV5-1
j_gene: TRBJ1-1

CDR3nt: TGTGCCAGCAGCAGACCGGACAGGGGGCACGTCACTGCTGGCTACACCTTC
CDR3aa: CASSRPDRGHVTAGYTF
abundance: .
d_gene: TRBD1
v_gene: TRBV5-5
j_gene: TRBJ1-2

CDR3nt: TGCGCCAGCAGCTTATATACAGGGGTTGGCTACACCTTC
CDR3aa: CASSLYTGVGYTF
abundance: .
d_gene: TRBD1
v_gene: TRBV5-1
j_gene: TRBJ1-2

CDR3nt: TGCAGTGCTAGAGCCAATGGCTACACCTTC
CDR3aa: CSARANGYTF
abundance: few
d_gene: .
v_gene: TRBV20-1
j_gene: TRBJ1-2

CDR3nt: TGTGCCAGCAGTCCGGGACAGGGTTTGGCTCATGGCTACACCTTC
CDR3aa: CASSPGQGLAHGYTF
abundance: .
d_gene: TRBD1
v_gene: TRBV27
j_gene: TRBJ1-2

CDR3nt: TGCGCCAGCAGCCAAGAATGGGGGGGGCGGCAGAACACTGAAGCTTTCTTT
CDR3aa: CASSQEWGGRQNTEAFF
abundance: .
d_gene: .
v_gene: TRBV4-1
j_gene: TRBJ1-1

CDR3nt: TGTGCCAGCAGCCGGGGGACAGGGGTAGACACTGAAGCTTTCTTT
CDR3aa: CASSRGTGVDTEAFF
abundance: .
d_gene: TRBD1
v_gene: TRBV7-6
j_gene: TRBJ1-1

CDR3nt: TGTGCCAGCAGTCCCAGGACTAGCGGGGGGCGCCCCTCCTACGAGCAGTACTTC
CDR3aa: CASSPRTSGGRPSYEQYF
abundance: .
d_gene: TRBD2
v_gene: TRBV7-9
j_gene: TRBJ2-7

CDR3nt: TGTGCCAGTAGTATAGGGGACAGGGAGCAGTACTTC
CDR3aa: CASSIGDREQYF
abundance: .
d_gene: TRBD1
v_gene: TRBV19
j_gene: TRBJ2-5

CDR3nt: TGTGCCAGTAGTATACCCTCCTTCAGGGAGACAGGAGGAAAGGGTGAGCAGTTCTTC
CDR3aa: CASSIPSFRETGGKGEQFF
abundance: .
d_gene: .
v_gene: TRBV19
j_gene: TRBJ2-1

CDR3nt: TGTGCCAGCTCACCACCGAGCTACCCGGGTACTGAAGCTTTCTTT
CDR3aa: CASSPPSYPGTEAFF
abundance: .
d_gene: .
v_gene: TRBV18
j_gene: TRBJ1-1

CDR3nt: TGTGCCAGCAGCCCTAATTGGGTGGGCGCTGAAGCTTTCTTT
CDR3aa: CASSPNWVGAEAFF
abundance: .
d_gene: .
v_gene: TRBV7-9
j_gene: TRBJ1-1

CDR3nt: TGTGCCAGCAGCGTAGATCAATCCTACAATGAGCAGTTCTTC
CDR3aa: CASSVDQSYNEQFF
abundance: .
d_gene: .
v_gene: TRBV9
j_gene: TRBJ2-1

CDR3nt: TGTGCCAGCTCACTCCAACCGGGACAGCAAGAGACCCAGTACTTC
CDR3aa: CASSLQPGQQETQYF
abundance: .
d_gene: TRBD1
v_gene: TRBV18
j_gene: TRBJ2-5

CDR3nt: TGCGCCAGCAGCTTGGGGGAGGTGACTAGACGTTCTGGGGCCAACGTCCTGACTTTC
CDR3aa: CASSLGEVTRRSGANVLTF
abundance: .
d_gene: .
v_gene: TRBV5-1
j_gene: TRBJ2-6

CDR3nt: TGTGCCAGCAGCTCGACCGGCGGTTCGACCTTATCCTACGAGCAGTACTTC
CDR3aa: CASSSTGGSTLSYEQYF
abundance: .
d_gene: .
v_gene: TRBV11-2
j_gene: TRBJ2-7

CDR3nt: TGTGCCAGCAGCTTAGCGGGACAGGGTGGTCACATTCAGTACTTC
CDR3aa: CASSLAGQGGHIQYF
abundance: .
d_gene: TRBD1
v_gene: TRBV7-9
j_gene: TRBJ2-4

CDR3nt: TGCGCCAGCAGCCAAGTCGGGAGGTCCGGGGAGCTGTTTTTT
CDR3aa: CASSQVGRSGELFF
abundance: .
d_gene: TRBD2
v_gene: TRBV4-1
j_gene: TRBJ2-2

CDR3nt: TGTGCCAGCAGTGAAGGACTAGCGGGGGCCACAGATACGCAGTATTTT
CDR3aa: CASSEGLAGATDTQYF
abundance: .
d_gene: TRBD2
v_gene: TRBV2
j_gene: TRBJ2-3

CDR3nt: TGTGCCAGCTCACCGGGGACAGGGAATGAGCAGTACTTC
CDR3aa: CASSPGTGNEQYF
abundance: .
d_gene: TRBD1
v_gene: TRBV18
j_gene: TRBJ2-7

CDR3nt: TGTGCCAGCAGTTTTCGTGGGCAGGGGAACACTGAAGCTTTCTTT
CDR3aa: CASSFRGQGNTEAFF
abundance: .
d_gene: .
v_gene: TRBV28
j_gene: TRBJ1-1

CDR3nt: TGTGCCAGCAGCGCGAGGGGGACTAGCGGGGGATTCATGGATGAGCAGTTCTTC
CDR3aa: CASSARGTSGGFMDEQFF
abundance: .
d_gene: TRBD2
v_gene: TRBV9
j_gene: TRBJ2-1

CDR3nt: TGTGCCAGCAGCTTAATGGTGAGCCTATTCCCGGAGACCCAGTACTTC
CDR3aa: CASSLMVSLFPETQYF
abundance: .
d_gene: .
v_gene: TRBV7-9
j_gene: TRBJ2-5

CDR3nt: TGTGCCAGCAGCCGGCGACAGGGAGGCGAGCAGTACTTC
CDR3aa: CASSRRQGGEQYF
abundance: .
d_gene: .
v_gene: TRBV14
j_gene: TRBJ2-7

CDR3nt: TGTGCCAGCAGCTTTGGAGGGCTCACTGAAGCTTTCTTT
CDR3aa: CASSFGGLTEAFF
abundance: .
d_gene: .
v_gene: TRBV7-9
j_gene: TRBJ1-1

CDR3nt: TGTGCCAGCAGTGAAGCCCCAGAGCGGACTGAAGCTTTCTTT
CDR3aa: CASSEAPERTEAFF
abundance: .
d_gene: .
v_gene: TRBV6-1
j_gene: TRBJ1-1

CDR3nt: TGTGCCAGCAGCCCGCGAGGGGGGGCGAACACTGAAGCTTTCTTT
CDR3aa: CASSPRGGANTEAFF
abundance: .
d_gene: .
v_gene: TRBV7-3
j_gene: TRBJ1-1

CDR3nt: TGTGCCAGCAGCTTAGCCGTGGACAGGAATCAGCCCCAGCATTTT
CDR3aa: CASSLAVDRNQPQHF
abundance: .
d_gene: TRBD1
v_gene: TRBV7-2
j_gene: TRBJ1-5

CDR3nt: TGTGCCAGCAGTGAACAGGGACAATACTACGAGCAGTACTTC
CDR3aa: CASSEQGQYYEQYF
abundance: .
d_gene: .
v_gene: TRBV6-1
j_gene: TRBJ2-7

CDR3nt: TGTGCCAGCAGTGAAGCGCTTCTGGCAGGGAACTATGGCTACACCTTC
CDR3aa: CASSEALLAGNYGYTF
abundance: .
d_gene: .
v_gene: TRBV2
j_gene: TRBJ1-2

CDR3nt: TGTGCCTGGAGGACAGGGGGCGCGTTCCATGGCTACACCTTC
CDR3aa: CAWRTGGAFHGYTF
abundance: .
d_gene: TRBD1
v_gene: TRBV30
j_gene: TRBJ1-2

CDR3nt: TGCGCCAGCAGCCAAGACCTCAGTAAGCAGTATTTT
CDR3aa: CASSQDLSKQYF
abundance: .
d_gene: .
v_gene: TRBV4-1
j_gene: TRBJ2-3

CDR3nt: TGTGCCAGCAGAGCTAGCGGGGGGGCTCTAGAGACCCAGTACTTC
CDR3aa: CASRASGGALETQYF
abundance: once
d_gene: TRBD2
v_gene: TRBV7-9
j_gene: TRBJ2-5

CDR3nt: TGTGCCAGCAGCTTATCACCGCCTTGGGAGGGGTGGTTGACTAATGAAAAACTGTTTTTT
CDR3aa: CASSLSPPWEGWLTNEKLFF
abundance: .
d_gene: .
v_gene: TRBV7-8
j_gene: TRBJ1-4

CDR3nt: TGTGCCTGGAGTGTAATAGGGCTAGCGGGGCCTTGGGGCTCCTACAATGAGCAGTTCTTC
CDR3aa: CAWSVIGLAGPWGSYNEQFF
abundance: few
d_gene: TRBD2
v_gene: TRBV30
j_gene: TRBJ2-1

CDR3nt: TGTGCCAGCAGCGAACAGACAGGGGCCTTGTACGAGCAGTACTTC
CDR3aa: CASSEQTGALYEQYF
abundance: once
d_gene: TRBD1
v_gene: TRBV9
j_gene: TRBJ2-7

CDR3nt: TGTGCCAGCAGCAAAAAGGGAGGGACAGGGGGCGGGAACACTGAAGCTTTCTTT
CDR3aa: CASSKKGGTGGGNTEAFF
abundance: .
d_gene: .
v_gene: TRBV21-1
j_gene: TRBJ1-1

CDR3nt: TGTGCCAGCAGTCCTGGACAACTTGAAAAACTGTTTTTT
CDR3aa: CASSPGQLEKLFF
abundance: .
d_gene: .
v_gene: TRBV28
j_gene: TRBJ1-4

CDR3nt: TGTGCTAGTGGTTTGGTACTGGGAGGACGCAATCAGCCCCAGCATTTT
CDR3aa: CASGLVLGGRNQPQHF
abundance: few
d_gene: .
v_gene: TRBV12-5
j_gene: TRBJ1-5

CDR3nt: TGTGCCAGCTCACCCGGAGGGGGGGCCAACGTCCTGACTTTC
CDR3aa: CASSPGGGANVLTF
abundance: .
d_gene: .
v_gene: TRBV18
j_gene: TRBJ2-6

CDR3nt: TGTGCCAGCTCTTACGGGACTAGCGGAGACCGGTTT
CDR3aa: CASSYGTSGDRF
abundance: .
d_gene: TRBD2
v_gene: TRBV6-1
j_gene: TRBJ2-3

CDR3nt: TGTGCTAGCAGCTTATATCAGGCAGGGGCAGCAGGAAACACCATATATTTT
CDR3aa: CASSLYQAGAAGNTIYF
abundance: .
d_gene: .
v_gene: TRBV7-7
j_gene: TRBJ1-3

CDR3nt: TGCGCCAGCAGCTTCCCGACAGGGACGAATGAAGGCTACACCTTC
CDR3aa: CASSFPTGTNEGYTF
abundance: .
d_gene: TRBD1
v_gene: TRBV5-1
j_gene: TRBJ1-2

CDR3nt: TGTGCCTGGACCGGCCCCCGGACAGTTGGAAACACCATATATTTT
CDR3aa: CAWTGPRTVGNTIYF
abundance: .
d_gene: .
v_gene: TRBV30
j_gene: TRBJ1-3

CDR3nt: TGTGCCTCACGACAGAACATGAACACTGAAGCTTTCTTT
CDR3aa: CASRQNMNTEAFF
abundance: once
d_gene: .
v_gene: TRBV6-1
j_gene: TRBJ1-1

CDR3nt: TGTGCCACCAGGGCGAGGAACACAGATACGCAGTATTTT
CDR3aa: CATRARNTDTQYF
abundance: .
d_gene: .
v_gene: TRBV15
j_gene: TRBJ2-3

CDR3nt: TGCGCCAGCAGCCGAAGACCGACTACCTCAGAGACAGGGGGAGGCAAAAACAGTCAGTACTTC
CDR3aa: CASSRRPTTSETGGGKNSQYF
abundance: once
d_gene: TRBD1
v_gene: TRBV4-1
j_gene: TRBJ2-4

CDR3nt: TGCGCCAGCAGTTTACAGGGGTCAGGGGCCAACGTCCTGACTTTC
CDR3aa: CASSLQGSGANVLTF
abundance: .
d_gene: TRBD1
v_gene: TRBV5-1
j_gene: TRBJ2-6

CDR3nt: TGTGCCAGCAGTGAAAGTCAGGGCTCTCCCTCCTACGAGCAGTACTTC
CDR3aa: CASSESQGSPSYEQYF
abundance: .
d_gene: .
v_gene: TRBV6-1
j_gene: TRBJ2-7

CDR3nt: TGCGCCAGCAGCTTGGCCACGACAGGGGGCCTAACAAGGGGTGAAAAACTGTTTTTT
CDR3aa: CASSLATTGGLTRGEKLFF
abundance: .
d_gene: TRBD1
v_gene: TRBV5-1
j_gene: TRBJ1-4

CDR3nt: TGTGCCAGCAGCGCACATCCCCCGGATACGCAGTATTTT
CDR3aa: CASSAHPPDTQYF
abundance: .
d_gene: .
v_gene: TRBV9
j_gene: TRBJ2-3

CDR3nt: TGTGCCATCTTGGGCGGGTCAGATACGCAGTATTTT
CDR3aa: CAILGGSDTQYF
abundance: .
d_gene: .
v_gene: TRBV10-3
j_gene: TRBJ2-3

CDR3nt: TGTGCCAGCTCACCGAGACGGACAGGGAGGCCAGATACGCAGTATTTT
CDR3aa: CASSPRRTGRPDTQYF
abundance: .
d_gene: TRBD1
v_gene: TRBV18
j_gene: TRBJ2-3

CDR3nt: TGTGCCAGCAGCAAGGTTCTGCCCGACAATAGCAATCAGCCCCAGCATTTT
CDR3aa: CASSKVLPDNSNQPQHF
abundance: .
d_gene: .
v_gene: TRBV21-1
j_gene: TRBJ1-5

CDR3nt: TGTGCCACCAGCGGGCAGACAGGGGGCTCCTACGAGCAGTACTTC
CDR3aa: CATSGQTGGSYEQYF
abundance: .
d_gene: TRBD1
v_gene: TRBV15
j_gene: TRBJ2-7

CDR3nt: TGCGCCAGCAGCGCCACCGGGACAGAAAATTCACCCCTCCACTTT
CDR3aa: CASSATGTENSPLHF
abundance: .
d_gene: TRBD1
v_gene: TRBV4-1
j_gene: TRBJ1-6